This T cell receptor beta chain was sequenced during a study of blood T cell repertoires in COVID-19. Study details: Samples representing acute and convalescent COVID-19 were sourced from the United States, Italy and Spain. Sources were T cells, B-cell-depleted T cells, or PBMCs; the material itself was cDNA or gDNA.

This clone came up once. Source study methods: Scientists estimated how many nucleated cells there were by amplifying reference gene primers. Sequencing was performed with immunoSEQ multiplex PCR; in TCRdb, only in-frame clones are kept and a portion is missing. V and J calls and clone size are given by that table; D and trimming were obtained from the DNA. The sample lists more than 65,000 clones, approximately 75% seen once, with 5% to 6.5% in the top ten. V lost 2 bases, J lost 4 bases, and 9 bases lay in between. The CDR3 loop spans 13 amino acids. From germline, CDR1 is MGHDK and CDR2 SYGVNS. The sequenced material came from peripheral blood. The V and J genes are TRBV25-1 and TRBJ2-7, with D perhaps TRBD2 (5 bases). The receptor was isolated from a woman aged 60 to 75 with acute or convalescent COVID-19. As DNA, the CDR3 is TGTGCCAGCAGTGAACCCGGAGGATACGAGCAGTACTTC. It translates to CASSEPGGYEQYF.